This passage covers 26 T cell receptor beta chains from one sample sequenced in a study of T cell responses to AZD1222 COVID-19 vaccine. Repertoires were generated with immunoSEQ multiplex PCR, while TCRdb's copy carries only in-frame clones and drops some. The sample holds 100,000 or so clones, roughly nine tenths seen once. The sequencing here drew on peripheral blood, taken on day 0 of AZD1222 vaccination. The receptors were sampled from an adult in good health.

The V and J genes are TRBV18 and TRBJ2-3; 7 nucleotides agree with TRBD2. The J segment lost 6 bases and the V segment lost 2 bases, leaving 11 bases of the junction unmatched. The CDR3 is 16 residues long. Germline loops: CDR1 KGHSH, CDR2 LQKENI. The CDR3 bases are TGTGCCAGCTCACCATGGCCAGCGGGGACGAGGGATACGCAGTATTTT. Amino acid sequence: CASSPWPAGTRDTQYF.

The J gene is TRBJ2-6, the V gene TRBV19, with 9 bases lining up with TRBD2. CDR3 length: 18 amino acids. Germline lookup yields CDR1 LNHDA and CDR2 SQIVND (reference sequence). The V and J ends lost 6 bases and 0 bases, in that order; junction bases with no gene match: 9. The CDR3 DNA reads as TGTGCCAGTAGGGCGACTAGCGGACAAATCTCTGGGGCCAACGTCCTGACTTTC. This encodes CASRATSGQISGANVLTF.

CDR3 sequence reads: CASSSPTNEKLFF. The CDR3 DNA reads TGTGCCAGCTCCTCCCCAACTAATGAAAAACTGTTTTTT. The chain recombines TRBV6-5 with TRBJ1-4, with no clear D. The V end was cut by 8 bases, the J end by 0 bases, with 7 bases between. Germline CDR1 and CDR2: MNHEY and SVGAGI. The CDR3 extends over 13 amino acids.

CDR3 sequence reads: CASSPGGRQAFF. The CDR3 DNA sequence: TGTGCCAGCAGCCCCGGGGGACGTCAGGCTTTCTTT. The chain joins TRBV3-1 (or the pseudogene TRBV3-2) to TRBJ1-1; D is perhaps TRBD1 (5 bases). V was trimmed by 4 bases and J by 11 bases, leaving 14 bases between them. There are 12 residues in the CDR3. Germline values: CDR1 LGHDT, CDR2 YNNKEL (reference sequence).

This clone came up once. V and J are TRBV6-5 and TRBJ2-7, with 8 bases matching TRBD2. V shed 2 bases and J 2 bases; nucleotides not matched to a gene: 8. This CDR3 has 16 amino acids. Germline V gives CDR1 MNHEY, CDR2 SVGAGI. The CDR3 protein is CASSYSPSGSTYEQYF. The DNA of the CDR3 is TGTGCCAGCAGTTACAGTCCTAGCGGGTCGACCTACGAGCAGTACTTC.

The chain couples TRBV24-1 to TRBJ2-2; perhaps TRBD1 as D (6 bases). The V and J ends lost 3 bases and 2 bases respectively, with 12 bases between them. This CDR3 contains 16 residues. The germline gives CDR1 KGHDR, CDR2 SFDVKD. CDR3 protein: CATSDPSQGNTGELFF. The CDR3 region has the DNA TGTGCCACCAGTGATCCGTCACAGGGAAACACCGGGGAGCTGTTTTTT.

The V gene is TRBV7-2, the J gene TRBJ2-1, with 14 bases identical to TRBD2. V trimming: 1 base; J trimming: 9 bases; junction bases outside the gene matches: 5. The length of the CDR3 is 16 residues. Germline CDR1 reads SGHTA; CDR2 reads FQGNSA. CDR3 protein: CASSLGGGLAGAEQFF. The CDR3 DNA sequence: TGTGCCAGCAGCTTAGGGGGGGGACTAGCGGGAGCTGAGCAGTTCTTC.

In its sample, this clone was seen once. At one end the junction does not follow the germline gene, possibly because of a read error. The rearrangement uses TRBV4-2 and TRBJ2-7; 13 positions match TRBD2. The CDR3 runs 17 residues. Per the germline V gene, CDR1 is LGHNA and CDR2 is YNFKEQ. CDR3 in amino acids: CASSQAGTSGEGFSGRF. The CDR3 nucleotides read TGTGCCAGCAGCCAAGCAGGGACTAGCGGGGAAGGATTTTCGGGGCGCTTC.

J is TRBJ1-2 and V is TRBV2; D is perhaps TRBD1 (5 bases). CDR1 is SNHLY, CDR2 FYNNEI, per germline. V shed 0 bases and J shed 6 bases, with 20 bases lying between them. This CDR3 region has 17 residues. Written as DNA, the CDR3 is TGTGCCAGCAGTGAAGCGTCGGGGATACCACCGGGGGATGGCTACACCTTC. The encoded protein is CASSEASGIPPGDGYTF.

The chain links TRBV10-3 to TRBJ1-2; D gene unclear. Per germline, CDR1 ENHRY and CDR2 SYGVKD. This CDR3 is 12 amino acids long. The V and J ends lost 2 bases and 8 bases respectively, with 9 bases between them. The CDR3 DNA reads as TGTGCCATCAGTGAGATGACGGGGGGCTACACCTTC. Translation gives CAISEMTGGYTF.

The chain links TRBV7-2 to TRBJ2-3, with D maybe TRBD2 (5 bases). The CDR3 is made up of 15 amino acids. Germline V gene data show CDR1 as SGHTA and CDR2 as FQGNSA. V was cut by 2 bases and J by 4 bases, with 13 bases left in between. CDR3 coding DNA: TGTGCCAGCAGCTTACCGGGAATAAGCCCAGATACGCAGTATTTT. Translated: CASSLPGISPDTQYF.

The CDR3 DNA is TGTGCCAGTAGTCGACAACATGGAAACACCATATATTTT. The encoded protein is CASSRQHGNTIYF. The V gene is TRBV19, the J gene TRBJ1-3, with D unresolved. V gave up 5 bases and J gave up 3 bases, with 8 bases separating them. Germline-derived CDR1 and CDR2 are LNHDA and SQIVND (reference sequence). The CDR3 sequence is 13 residues long.

DNA for the CDR3: TGTGCCAGCAGGCCTCTTGTAGGACAGGGGGCCGCAGATACGCAGTATTTT. Amino acids: CASRPLVGQGAADTQYF. This chain links TRBV7-8 with TRBJ2-3; TRBD1 agrees at 11 bases. The CDR3 runs to 17 residues. Germline V CDR1 and CDR2: SGHVS, FQNEAQ. Losses at the gene ends were 6 bases for V and 4 bases for J; bases not matched to a gene: 12.

The chain carries TRBV24-1 and TRBJ1-1; 8 bases agree with TRBD1. Germline V lookup: CDR1 KGHDR, CDR2 SFDVKD. V trimming: 4 bases; J trimming: 8 bases; junction bases outside the gene matches: 8. This CDR3 has 14 amino acids. The CDR3 nucleotides read TGTGCCACCAGTGACGGAGGGACAGGAGGAGAAGCTTTCTTT. Amino acids: CATSDGGTGGEAFF.

V is TRBV28 and J is TRBJ1-2, with unresolved D. The V end lost 4 bases, the J end lost 3 bases, and 15 bases lay between the germline ends. In germline, CDR1 is MDHEN, CDR2 SYDVKM. This CDR3 is built from 15 residues. The CDR3 coding sequence is TGTGCCAGCAGTTCTACAGCGAAGACGTACTATGGCTACACCTTC. Protein product: CASSSTAKTYYGYTF.

The V gene is TRBV7-2, the J gene TRBJ1-5; 11 bases map to TRBD1. Germline assignment: CDR1 SGHTA and CDR2 FQGNSA. The CDR3 covers 14 residues. With 6 bases clipped from V and 4 bases from J, the junction kept 2 bases outside the gene matches. The CDR3 DNA is TGTGCCAGCAGTGGGACAGGGGGGAATCAGCCCCAGCATTTT. Amino acid sequence: CASSGTGGNQPQHF. Together with reference TRBV7-2 and TRBJ1-5, the CDR3 gives the full variable domain: GAGVSQSPSNKVTEKGKDVELRCDPISGHTALYWYRQSLGQGLEFLIYFQGNSAPDKSGLPSDRFSAERTGGSVSTLTIQRTQQEDSAVYLCASSGTGGNQPQHFGDGTRLSIL.

This clone was observed a single time. J is TRBJ1-2 and V is TRBV28; D remains ambiguous. Trimming left V 2 bases short and J 1 base short, with 2 bases between. CDR1 MDHEN and CDR2 SYDVKM come from the germline V gene. CDR3 length: 12 amino acids. CDR3 nucleotides: TGTGCCAGCAGTTTACGTAACTATGGCTACACCTTC. Its protein product is CASSLRNYGYTF.

The genes are TRBV4-2 and TRBJ2-1; the D gene is possibly TRBD2 (6 bases). Trimming shortened V by 0 bases and J by 4 bases, and 10 bases separated the two germline ends. The CDR3 spans 15 residues. Germline V gene lookup returns CDR1 LGHNA and CDR2 YNFKEQ. CDR3 bases: TGTGCCAGCAGCCAAGAGCGGGGCCCTTACAATGAGCAGTTCTTC. Translation: CASSQERGPYNEQFF.

This clone was seen a single time. The J gene is TRBJ2-2, the V gene TRBV12-3 or TRBV12-4; D is perhaps TRBD2 (5 bases). Trimming removed 3 bases from V and 6 bases from J, with 8 bases in between. The CDR3 loop spans 13 amino acids. The CDR3 spells CASSFRGPGELFF. For the CDR3, the DNA is TGTGCCAGCAGTTTTCGAGGGCCCGGGGAGCTGTTTTTT.

V gene TRBV30 combines with J gene TRBJ2-1; the D gene is possibly TRBD1 (6 bases). The CDR3 length is 15 residues. Germline values: CDR1 GTSNPN, CDR2 SVGIG (reference sequence). Trimming removed 1 base at V and 3 bases at J, with 13 bases between. The CDR3 DNA sequence: TGTGCCTGGAGTGGACACAGGGAACTCTACAATGAGCAGTTCTTC. Residues: CAWSGHRELYNEQFF.

The DNA of the CDR3 is TGTGCCAGCAGCCTGGCTCAGGGCCGCTCTGGAAACACCATATATTTT. This encodes CASSLAQGRSGNTIYF. This chain connects TRBV2 to TRBJ1-3; D possibly corresponds to TRBD1 (5 bases). In germline, CDR1 is SNHLY, CDR2 FYNNEI. Trimming left V 6 bases short and J 0 bases short, with 15 bases between. This CDR3 is built from 16 residues.

This clone was observed once. CDR3 DNA: TGTGCCAGCAGCCAAGTACCCCCAGGGGCCGGGTCCTATGGCTACACCTTC. Its protein product is CASSQVPPGAGSYGYTF. J is TRBJ1-2 and V is TRBV3-1 (or the pseudogene TRBV3-2); D perhaps matches TRBD1 (6 bases). V lost 1 base, J lost 4 bases, and 19 bases lay in between. CDR1 and CDR2 (germline): LGHDT, YNNKEL (reference sequence). The CDR3 sequence is 17 residues long.

The J gene is TRBJ1-1, the V gene TRBV5-4; D ambiguous. The germline V and J ends were trimmed by 0 bases and 4 bases, with 10 bases remaining between them. Germline CDR1 is SGHNT and CDR2 is YYREEE (reference sequence). This CDR3 has 14 residues. CDR3 sequence: CASSLDTLFTEAFF. The DNA for the CDR3 is TGTGCCAGCAGCTTGGACACATTGTTCACTGAAGCTTTCTTT.

The chain combines TRBV18 with TRBJ1-2; a weak D match, TRBD1 (6 bases). V was cut by 2 bases and J by 6 bases, with 16 bases left in between. CDR1 is KGHSH and CDR2 is LQKENI in the germline V gene. The CDR3 totals 15 residues. The CDR3 region is CASSPNVRGRDGYTF. The CDR3 region has the DNA TGTGCCAGCTCACCAAATGTCAGGGGACGAGATGGCTACACCTTC.

The chain links TRBV29-1 to TRBJ2-7; 9 positions match TRBD1. Germline V lookup: CDR1 SQVTM, CDR2 ANQGSEA. With V trimmed by 6 bases and J by 4 bases, 10 bases remained unmatched. CDR3 length: 14 residues. This CDR3 reads CSVATTGGMYEQYF. Written as DNA, the CDR3 is TGCAGCGTAGCAACCACAGGGGGCATGTACGAGCAGTACTTC.

In this sample, this clone turned up once. The chain carries TRBV6-4 and TRBJ1-4, with TRBD1 matching 8 bases. The CDR3 is 15 amino acids. The V gene end was trimmed by 4 bases and the J gene end by 7 bases; junction bases not matched to a gene: 8. In germline, CDR1 is MRHNA, CDR2 SNTAGT. The CDR3, as DNA: TGTGCCAGCAGTGGCTTCGGACAGGGAGGTGAAAAACTGTTTTTT. Translated, it gives CASSGFGQGGEKLFF.